This T cell receptor beta chain derives from a study of graft-versus-host responses after intestinal transplantation. At the level of the study: Multivisceral, liver-intestinal, or isolated intestinal transplants were received by the recipients. Anti-thymocyte globulin induction was given to all recipients, followed by tacrolimus and steroids for around three years.

V gave up 9 bases and J gave up 4 bases; unmatched junction bases: 6. Germline CDR1 reads LNHDA; CDR2 reads SQIVND (reference sequence). The CDR3 runs to 13 residues. The repertoire was sequenced with immunoSEQ multiplex PCR; TCRdb's copy has only in-frame clones and lacks some. Here the sample spans over 600 clones, 76% being singletons. Processing was applied to graft tissue in order to liberate intraepithelial and lamina propria lymphocytes. This clone is termed large. Its antigen is unidentified. Study observations and caveats: Graft-versus-host to host-versus-graft clonal ratios in allografts were high in patients with graft-donor T cell macrochimerism.

Sequences were derived from ileum tissue, sampled around 270 days after intestinal transplant. The receptor was isolated from a human patient who received an intestinal transplant, so some T cells may come from the graft donor. The chain links TRBV19 to TRBJ1-5; the match to TRBD1 covers 7 bases. The CDR3 region has the DNA TGTGCCAGCACAGACAGGGAGAATCAGCCCCAGCATTTT. Translated, it gives CASTDRENQPQHF.